Listed here are 15 T cell receptor beta chains from one sample, sequenced in a study of tumor and adjacent non-tumor tissue in lung cancer. Three rounds of nested PCR, following a modified ARM-PCR protocol, produced the TCRbeta library. TCRdb reprocessed the multiplex PCR reads with MiXCR, giving one entry per CDR3 protein. Here the sample spans about 110,000 distinct CDR3 sequences, roughly two thirds being singletons. RNA was extracted from bulk tissue without any cell sorting. This non-tumor lung sample came from over 3 cm beyond the tumor edge. What was sequenced was distant non-tumor lung tissue. Receptor source: a man in his sixties with non-small cell lung cancer.

Regarding this clonotype: The final CDR3 position lacks the conserved phenylalanine or tryptophan, pointing to a likely read error. The chain is built from TRBV5-1 and TRBJ2-3; D possibly corresponds to TRBD2 (6 bases). The CDR3 extends over 16 amino acids. Trimming stripped 0 bases from V and 1 base from J, with 12 bases between. Per the germline V gene, CDR1 is SGHRS and CDR2 is YFSETQ. CDR3 sequence (DNA): TGCGCCAGCAGCTTGGTTTTGCCTAGCGGCACAGATACGCAGTATTTG. Its protein is CASSLVLPSGTDTQYL.

This clonotype has only a few counts. A much larger clone lies a single base off, so this may be a read error. The chain has TRBV4-3 and TRBJ2-2; D is perhaps TRBD2 (6 bases). Germline V gives CDR1 LGHNA, CDR2 YSLEER. The CDR3 length is 15 residues. CDR3 region: CASSQDLSSAGEPFF. The CDR3, as DNA: TGCGCCAGCAGCCAAGACCTATCTAGCGCCGGGGAGCCGTTTTTT.

A remark on this clonotype: Compared with germline, one end of the junction differs, possibly owing to a read error. The rearrangement links TRBV6-5 to TRBJ2-3, with unresolved D. The CDR3 totals 14 residues. Germline values: CDR1 MNHEY, CDR2 SVGAGI. CDR3 sequence reads: CVSRPGRVADTQYF. CDR3 sequence (DNA): TGTGTCAGCAGACCCGGTAGGGTTGCTGATACGCAGTATTTT.

Worth noting for this clonotype: One junction end disagrees with the germline gene, perhaps due to a read error. This rearrangement joins TRBV5-6 to TRBJ1-1; TRBD1 is a possible D gene (5 bases). This CDR3 region has 19 residues. Germline lookup yields CDR1 SGHDT and CDR2 YYEEEE. The CDR3 DNA sequence: TGTGCCAGCAGTTCACCCGTGACGAGACAGACACCTCATGACACCGAAGCTTTCTTT. Translated, it gives CASSSPVTRQTPHDTEAFF.

This clonotype has a handful of counts. The V gene is TRBV9, the J gene TRBJ2-3; no reliable D call. In germline, CDR1 is SGDLS, CDR2 YYNGEE. The V end lost 1 base, the J end lost 6 bases, and 6 bases lay between the germline ends. This CDR3 contains 12 residues. The CDR3 here is CASSVNEDTQYF. The CDR3 region has the DNA TGTGCCAGCAGCGTAAACGAGGATACGCAGTATTTT.

This clonotype was picked up a small number of times. A single base separates this from a much larger clone, so it may be a read error. This sequence joins TRBV12-3 or TRBV12-4 and TRBJ2-3; 7 positions match TRBD1. Germline trimming cut 8 bases from V and 3 bases from J; bases unmatched to any gene: 8. This CDR3 region has 14 residues. CDR3 residues: CASGDDRVTDTQYF. CDR3 sequence (DNA): TGTGCCAGCGGAGATGACAGGGTAACAGATACGCAGTATTTT.

This clonotype appeared many times. The chain recombines TRBV7-2 with TRBJ1-5; no reliable D call. Deletions cut 1 base from V and 4 bases from J, with 11 bases between. The length of the CDR3 is 15 residues. Looked up from germline, CDR1 is SGHTA and CDR2 is FQGNSA. The CDR3 here is CASSLEGGKNQPQHF. Written as DNA, the CDR3 is TGTGCCAGCAGCTTAGAGGGAGGGAAGAATCAGCCCCAGCATTTT.

As regards this clonotype: The junction departs from the called germline gene at one end, perhaps through a read error. The chain recombines TRBV7-9 with TRBJ2-1; no clear D. The V gene's germline CDR1 is SEHNR and CDR2 FQNEAQ (reference sequence). This CDR3 is 12 amino acids long. CDR3 amino acids: CASNQSDGEQSF. CDR3 in DNA: TGTGCCAGCAATCAATCAGACGGTGAGCAGTCCTTC.

As concerns this clonotype: A read error may be the cause here, since a much bigger clone is one base away. The CDR3 DNA reads as TGTGCCAGCAGCTCAGCAGGGGGCACAGATACGCAGTATTTT. Translated: CASSSAGGTDTQYF. V usage is TRBV7-8 and J usage is TRBJ2-3; D is possibly TRBD1 (6 bases). CDR1 and CDR2 from the germline V gene are SGHVS and FQNEAQ. V was clipped by 4 bases and J by 1 base, with 9 bases between them. CDR3 size: 14 residues.

This chain uses TRBV20-1 with TRBJ1-5, with D hard to call. The CDR3 has 12 residues. Between the trimmed V and J ends, which lost 3 bases and 7 bases, there was a span of 10 bases. Germline V gene lookup returns CDR1 DFQATT and CDR2 SNEGSKA (reference sequence). CDR3 sequence (DNA): TGCAGTGCTAGTTGGATGGGCCAGCCCCAGCATTTT. Translation gives CSASWMGQPQHF.

In this sample, this clonotype turned up many times. The chain uses TRBV4-2 and TRBJ2-1; D gene unclear. Deletions cut 4 bases from V and 4 bases from J, with 14 bases between. Germline V gene sequence: CDR1 LGHNA, CDR2 YNFKEQ. The CDR3 has 15 amino acids. The CDR3 is CASSLQIDPYNEQFF. The CDR3 bases are TGTGCCAGCAGCCTCCAAATTGACCCATACAATGAGCAGTTCTTC.

A note on this clonotype: This may stem from a read error, because a much larger clone lies one nucleotide away. The gene calls are TRBV6-1 and TRBJ1-3; D is uncertain. Germline lookup yields CDR1 MNHNS and CDR2 SASEGT. The CDR3 is 11 residues long. The CDR3 protein is CGSSAGNTIYF. CDR3 bases: TGTGGCAGCAGTGCAGGAAACACCATATATTTT.

This clonotype was seen at least ten times. The chain links TRBV7-9 to TRBJ1-1; D remains ambiguous. Germline assignment: CDR1 SEHNR and CDR2 FQNEAQ (reference sequence). The CDR3 is 13 residues long. V shed 6 bases and J shed 5 bases, with 13 bases lying between them. DNA for the CDR3: TGTGCCAGCAGTTTAAGGGAAGGAACTGAAGCTTTCTTT. Amino acids: CASSLREGTEAFF.

This clonotype was seen ten or more times. This chain uses TRBV6-5 with TRBJ1-1; D might be TRBD1 (6 bases). Per the germline V gene, CDR1 is MNHEY and CDR2 is SVGAGI. V lost 5 bases and J 1 base, leaving 11 bases between the germline ends. The CDR3 sequence is 14 residues long. CDR3 residues: CASSPATGNTEAFF. DNA of the CDR3: TGTGCCAGCAGTCCGGCGACAGGGAACACTGAAGCTTTCTTT.

This rearrangement joins TRBV10-2 to TRBJ2-3, with D possibly being TRBD1 (5 bases). The CDR3 extends over 18 amino acids. Trimming cost V 0 bases and J 4 bases, with 20 bases left between them. Germline V lookup: CDR1 WSHSY, CDR2 SAAADI. The CDR3 loop reads CASSESVTGASLADTQYF. CDR3 bases: TGCGCCAGCAGTGAGTCGGTCACAGGTGCCTCGCTTGCAGATACGCAGTATTTT.